Given below is one TCR beta chain in context. Its antigen is currently unknown. The sample is drawn from a study of graft-versus-host responses after intestinal transplantation. Sequencing was performed with immunoSEQ multiplex PCR; in TCRdb, only in-frame clones are kept and a portion is missing. This sample has approximately 100,000 clones, with roughly 87% found just once. Study-level results: Recipient marrow contained GvH clones, some of which appeared first in ileum or blood.

This receptor was obtained from a human donor who received an intestinal transplant. The starting material was unstimulated CD4+ T cells sorted from spleen or lymph node cells, obtained before intestinal transplant.

This CDR3 is CASSSSNYGYTF. In nucleotides, the CDR3 is TGTGCCAGCAGTTCGAGTAACTATGGCTACACCTTC. The chain links TRBV6-5 to TRBJ1-2, with unresolved D. Trimming removed 4 bases at V and 1 base at J, with 4 bases between. The CDR3 extends over 12 amino acids. In germline, CDR1 is MNHEY, CDR2 SVGAGI.